These 13 T cell receptor beta chains were all obtained from the same sample, sequenced in a study of blood T cell repertoires in COVID-19. This table comes from immunoSEQ multiplex PCR, and its TCRdb copy is limited to in-frame clones, with some not included. The sample holds 70,000 to 80,000 clones; more than 70% are singletons and the top ten take roughly 32%. Sequencing used peripheral blood. These receptors came from a woman of 80 years or more with active or convalescent COVID-19.

V is TRBV6-2 or TRBV6-3 and J is TRBJ1-5, with 8 nucleotides matching TRBD1. J gave up 6 bases and V 2 bases, and 9 bases lay outside the gene matches. This CDR3 has 16 amino acids. Germline lookup yields CDR1 MNHEY and CDR2 SVGEGT. The CDR3 loop is CASSYGLQGASQPQHF. In DNA form, the CDR3 reads TGTGCCAGCAGTTACGGATTGCAGGGGGCCTCTCAGCCCCAGCATTTT.

This clone turned up a few times. This sequence joins TRBV11-2 and TRBJ1-1, with TRBD1 matching 8 bases. J was trimmed by 7 bases and V by 5 bases; bases with no gene match: 12. Germline V gene lookup returns CDR1 SGHAT and CDR2 FQNNGV. The CDR3 sequence is 15 residues long. This CDR3 reads CASSRRTGKEFEAFF. The CDR3, as DNA: TGTGCCAGCAGCCGTCGGACAGGGAAAGAATTTGAAGCTTTCTTT.

The gene calls are TRBV19 and TRBJ1-5, with D unclear. V was pared by 8 bases and J by 4 bases, with 21 bases between. Germline CDR1 reads LNHDA; CDR2 reads SQIVND (reference sequence). This CDR3 has 16 amino acids. The CDR3 region is CASSGGSGFGNQPQHF. In DNA, the CDR3 is TGTGCCAGTTCGGGAGGGAGTGGATTCGGAAATCAGCCCCAGCATTTT.

This chain joins TRBV7-2 and TRBJ2-1, with 7 bases matching TRBD2. Germline-derived CDR1 and CDR2 are SGHTA and FQGNSA. CDR3 length: 14 residues. The ends lost 2 bases at V and 12 bases at J; junction bases unmatched: 10. CDR3 residues: CASSLSGGSGRQFF. The CDR3 DNA reads TGTGCCAGCAGCTTATCGGGGGGTAGTGGGAGGCAGTTCTTC.

The chain combines TRBV5-1 with TRBJ1-3; D unclear. Trimming removed 2 bases at V and 4 bases at J, with 7 bases between. Germline CDR1 and CDR2: SGHRS and YFSETQ. The CDR3 sequence is 13 residues long. CDR3 loop: CASSFGEGNTIYF. The CDR3 region has the DNA TGCGCCAGCAGCTTTGGAGAAGGAAACACCATATATTTT.

The CDR3 DNA follows: TGCGCCAGCAGCTTGCAGGATAACTACGAGCAGTACTTC. Protein product: CASSLQDNYEQYF. V gene TRBV5-1 combines with J gene TRBJ2-7, with D hard to call. The CDR3 runs 13 residues. Germline CDR1 is SGHRS and CDR2 is YFSETQ. V lost 1 base and J 3 bases, leaving 8 bases between the germline ends.

The chain carries TRBV6-5 and TRBJ1-2, with 8 positions matching TRBD1. Germline assignment: CDR1 MNHEY and CDR2 SVGAGI. CDR3 length: 13 residues. V shed 6 bases, J shed 6 bases, and the junction held 6 bases outside the gene matches. Here the CDR3 reads CASRQGGFDGYTF. The CDR3 nucleotides are TGTGCCAGCAGACAGGGGGGCTTTGATGGCTACACCTTC.

The chain uses TRBV4-3 and TRBJ2-5, with D maybe TRBD1 (6 bases). The ends were cut back, 3 bases at V and 3 bases at J, with 14 bases in the middle. Looked up from germline, CDR1 is LGHNA and CDR2 is YSLEER. CDR3 size: 15 residues. This chain's CDR3 is CASSHSMTGEETQYF. CDR3 in DNA: TGCGCCAGCAGCCACTCCATGACAGGAGAAGAGACCCAGTACTTC.

This clone was seen a handful of times. This sequence joins TRBV20-1 and TRBJ2-1, with D unclear. The V end was cut by 3 bases, the J end by 0 bases, with 9 bases between. This CDR3 is built from 14 residues. CDR1 and CDR2 from the germline V gene are DFQATT and SNEGSKA (reference sequence). This chain's CDR3 is CSASKRSSYNEQFF. In nucleotides, the CDR3 is TGCAGTGCTAGTAAACGGAGCTCCTACAATGAGCAGTTCTTC.

The chain uses TRBV9 and TRBJ2-1; 12 bases fit TRBD2. J was trimmed by 8 bases and V by 3 bases; bases with no gene match: 9. Germline V gene lookup returns CDR1 SGDLS and CDR2 YYNGEE. The CDR3 has 16 amino acids. The CDR3 bases are TGTGCCAGCAGCGACCTAGCGGGGGGGCCGATCGATGAGCAGTTCTTC. This codes for CASSDLAGGPIDEQFF.

V gene TRBV19 combines with J gene TRBJ2-3; 8 nucleotides line up with TRBD1. Germline lookup yields CDR1 LNHDA and CDR2 SQIVND (reference sequence). V was pared by 7 bases and J by 1 base, with 1 base of the junction left unmatched. The CDR3 totals 13 residues. This CDR3 reads CASTRGRTDTQYF. Written as DNA, the CDR3 is TGTGCCAGTACCAGGGGGCGCACAGATACGCAGTATTTT.

The chain has TRBV28 and TRBJ2-7, with D unclear. With 4 bases removed from V and 4 bases from J, the gap between germline ends came to 5 bases. This CDR3 comprises 11 residues. In germline, CDR1 is MDHEN, CDR2 SYDVKM. The CDR3 bases are TGTGCCAGCAGTTCTAAGTACGAGCAGTACTTC. Translated: CASSSKYEQYF.

In nucleotides, the CDR3 is TGTGCCAGCAGTTCTACCAGGGTGGGATACATTCAGTACTTC. Its protein product is CASSSTRVGYIQYF. The chain carries TRBV6-5 and TRBJ2-4; tentatively, D is TRBD1 (5 bases). This CDR3 is 14 amino acids long. CDR1 is MNHEY and CDR2 is SVGAGI in the germline V gene. Trimming removed 4 bases at V and 8 bases at J, with 15 bases between.